The following is a TCR beta chain sequence with its context. Its antigen specificity is not known. The listed sequencing device is Illumina HiSeq 2000. TCR beta cDNA libraries were made by 5'RACE template switching that added a universal primer site and unique molecular identifiers. Priming for cDNA synthesis came from the TCR beta constant segment, and two successive PCR amplification steps followed. Per the original workflow: MIGEC was used to demultiplex reads and group the reads by UMI, and MiTCR was used to assemble and quantify clonotypes. To exclude erroneous sequences, any TCR cDNA sequence not supported by at least two reads was discarded. Downstream repertoire analysis used the tcR package, and clonotypes were matched across fractions by CDR3 nucleotide sequence plus V segment. VDJmatch was used to annotate antigen specificity against VDJdb, with one amino acid substitution allowed in CDR3. After TCRdb reprocessed the reads, each CDR3 protein sequence was kept as one row, without DNA. What appears here as the V and J calls and clone size reflects TCRdb's work, not the paper's. The sample table includes about 390,000 distinct CDR3 sequences. Jointly, the top ten make up 9.5% to 12% of the sample.

The record originates from a study of T cells expressing NK-cell markers (dated by TCRdb to 2018 to 2020). Context from the whole study: Several donors provided sorted CD3+CD56+NKG2C+, CD3+CD56+NKG2C- and CD3+CD56-NKG2C+ T-cell subsets, whose TCR beta-chain repertoires were profiled. Seven of the eight sequenced donors were HCMV-seropositive and one was HCMV-seronegative. The study sequenced eight donors, all healthy volunteers chosen at random: three men and five women. Libraries were sequenced as 2 x 150 bp reads on Illumina HiSeq 2000/2500, MiSeq or NextSeq.

The germline V gene sets CDR1 to SGHTA and CDR2 to FQGNSA. CDR3 length: 13 amino acids, cysteine to phenylalanine. The record lacks a DNA sequence. HCMV serostatus was determined by detecting HCMV-specific IgG in serum with a commercial ELISA kit. Ficoll density gradient centrifugation was used to isolate peripheral blood mononuclear cells from blood. Beyond this particular receptor, the publication reports: It remained unclear whether the expanded NKG2C-expressing T cell clones were specific for HCMV antigens. In over 5 donors, the dominant CD3+CD56+NKG2C+ clonotypes were among the top 10 CD8+ clonotypes and accounted for roughly 1.0-7.0% of CD8+ T cells. Those dominant clonotypes were again the most abundant among CD3+CD56-NKG2C+ cells in several donors, at roughly 25-65%.

This clonotype was sampled from a woman aged 45-65 years in good health. Donor details come from another sample of the same person, matched by shared clones. What was sequenced was blood T cells: a sorted CD56 or NKG2C T cell subset, CD4+ or CD8+ T cells, or bulk PBMC T cells (not recorded which). The chain joins TRBV7-2 to TRBJ2-1; the D call from TCRdb, TRBD1, cannot be confirmed without DNA. The CDR3 region: CASSGGPKLEQFF.